The sample holds one count of the clone carrying this T cell receptor (beta chain). The antigen is undetermined. Healthy individuals who donated bone marrow served as the donors. The CDR3 spans 15 residues. V lost 0 bases to trimming and J lost 2 bases, with 9 bases between them. Germline assignment: CDR1 SGDLS and CDR2 YYNGEE. The PCR was carried out with 60 Vbeta primers and 13 Jbeta primers. Sequencing used immunoSEQ multiplex PCR; TCRdb keeps in-frame clones, though not all of them. The sample contains 140,000 or so clones, about 70% of which appear only once. The data derive from a study of cytomegalovirus exposure and HLA in healthy donors. Study-level results: The authors listed some 160 TCR beta chains as cytomegalovirus-associated.

V gene TRBV9 combines with J gene TRBJ2-1, with no clear D. The TCR originated in a man aged 60 to 75 in good health and CMV-seronegative. Material for sequencing was PBMCs. CDR3 amino acids: CASSVVGFAYNEQFF. The DNA of the CDR3 is TGTGCCAGCAGCGTAGTCGGGTTTGCCTACAATGAGCAGTTCTTC.